This record concerns one T cell receptor beta chain sequence. No cognate antigen has been identified for it. No base-level quality is on record; no much larger clone is a single base apart. The entry originates in a study of shared clonotypes between healthy human individuals (dated by TCRdb to the early 2020s). For the wider study: The cohort included three men and two women between 18 and 49 years of age. For each donor, three plates each were used for CD4 naive and CD4 memory, two plates were used for CD8 naive, and one plate was used for CD8 memory. Each donor's leukapheresis produced roughly between about 0.8 and 8.9 billion PBMCs. To estimate repertoire size and how much clonotypes are shared between individuals, the study performed deep sequencing of blood TCR repertoires from 4 to 6 healthy adults. To increase sequencing depth and limit assay-specific biases, TCR repertoire library preparation and sequencing were carried out by different laboratories using diverse techniques.

The donors were healthy, HIV-negative adults who had no recently reported acute infections or vaccinations. Only Caucasian adults living in Nashville, Tennessee, USA were represented among the donors. CD4+ T cells were enriched by magnetic negative selection, after which naive cells were positively selected on CD45RA and the negative fraction was taken as the memory subset. Blood was collected by leukapheresis, and PBMCs were isolated by Ficoll-Histopaque density gradient centrifugation and then cryopreserved in liquid nitrogen vapor phase. Purity and quantity of every magnetically sorted T cell population were checked by analytical flow cytometry. From each sorted fraction, genomic DNA was isolated and quantified by UV absorbance on a Nanodrop 2000c. Including the terminal cysteine and phenylalanine, the CDR3 comprises 15 residues. Only CDR3 DNA remains: 45 bases, in frame from the first base. V sheds 0 bases and J sheds 1 base, leaving 10 bases between their ends. Via the germline V gene, CDR1 is MNHEY and CDR2 SVGAGI.

Using the deep immunoSEQ assay, TCR CDR3 regions were amplified from genomic DNA by multiplex PCR. Extracted genomic DNA from each cell subset was spread evenly across all wells of several immunoSEQ 96-well plates, with each plate serving as a replicate. For sorted subsets, roughly 200 ng of genomic DNA, equivalent to 25,000 to 30,000 T cell genomes, went into each replicate PCR. Purified libraries were measured with a Qubit 3.0 fluorometer, size-checked on a Bioanalyzer 2100, and measured again with the KAPA Library Quantification kit. Every immunoSEQ 96-well plate was sequenced on a separate single-read 150-cycle Illumina NextSeq 550 flow cell. Per the authors' processing: Because the immunoSEQ output included only junctional sequences and no quality scores, the filtering could not be the same as the filtering used for full-length reads. To assign V/J genes and CDR3, sequences were annotated using PyIR, a Python wrapper for IgBLAST v1.9, with IMGT germline references. Reads were filtered out if the reads had weak V/J assignments (E-value above 1e-6), no CDR3, stop codons, out-of-frame junctions, or ambiguous translated residues. A V3J clonotype was defined by an identical inferred V gene, J gene, and CDR3 amino acid sequence. To compute the percentage overlap between repertoires, the number of shared unique clonotypes was divided by the size of the smaller repertoire. Three approaches were used to assess repertoire richness: RTK rarefaction, the Chao1 estimator, and Recon v2.1 estimates of unobserved clonotypes. Generation probabilities were computed with OLGA for all TCRbeta clonotypes obtained by the gDNA method from a few donors. In TCRdb, the immuneACCESS table is reduced to in-frame sequences with V and J assigned. These tables do not hold every clone; where another copy was compared, an unresolved V gene accounts for under half, and the others remain unexplained. The V and J calls and clone size come from that table; D and trimming were worked out from the DNA. The sample table records some 2.4 million clones; over 85% of these occur just once. The top ten constitute 0.35% to 0.45% of the sample.

Study-wide conclusions, independent of this receptor: Pairwise subsampling led to the expectation that sequencing depth would affect the degree of clonotype sharing among donors. Sampling was restricted to blood, and TCR repertoires in tissues likely differ from the TCR repertoires found in blood. Sharing across a few donors was observed for approximately 5% of naive CD4, around 3.5% of naive CD8, 2% to 2.5% of memory CD4, and roughly 0.4% of memory CD8 clonotypes. Rarefaction of sorted-subset datasets indicated incomplete sequencing despite the large sequencing depth. Compared with non-shared clonotypes, the clonotypes found in all four sorted-subset donors had higher generation probabilities. Larger estimated clonotype richness was generally found for naive subsets than for memory subsets. The genetic and exposure-history diversity represented was limited by the small number of donors.

The origin of this receptor is a man younger than 30 in good health. Some clones in this sample may be carry-over from other donors' samples. The receptor chain draws on TRBV6-5 and TRBJ2-7, with no confident D gene call. Material: naive CD4+ T cells from PBMCs. The cell subset or site label of this sample denotes: CD45RA+ positively selected. The DNA reads TGTGCCAGCAGTTACTCACGCTTTAATTCCTACGAGCAGTACTTC. Its protein product is CASSYSRFNSYEQYF.